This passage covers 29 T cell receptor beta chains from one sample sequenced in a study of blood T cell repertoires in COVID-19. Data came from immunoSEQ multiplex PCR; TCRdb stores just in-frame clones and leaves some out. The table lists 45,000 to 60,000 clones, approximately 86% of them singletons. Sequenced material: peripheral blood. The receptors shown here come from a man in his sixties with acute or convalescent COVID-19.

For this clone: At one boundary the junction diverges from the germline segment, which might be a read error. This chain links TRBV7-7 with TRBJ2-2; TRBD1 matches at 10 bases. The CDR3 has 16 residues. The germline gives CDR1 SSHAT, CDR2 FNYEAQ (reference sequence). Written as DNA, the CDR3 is TGTGCTAGCAGCCAAACCGGGACAGGGGTTGGCGGGGAGCTGTTTTTT. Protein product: CASSQTGTGVGGELFF.

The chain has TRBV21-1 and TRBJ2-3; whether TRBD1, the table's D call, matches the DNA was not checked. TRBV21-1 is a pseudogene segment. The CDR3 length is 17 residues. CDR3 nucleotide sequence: TGTGCCAGCAGCAAAGGTCAAGTGACAGGGCGTACAGATACGCAGTATTTT. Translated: CASSKGQVTGRTDTQYF.

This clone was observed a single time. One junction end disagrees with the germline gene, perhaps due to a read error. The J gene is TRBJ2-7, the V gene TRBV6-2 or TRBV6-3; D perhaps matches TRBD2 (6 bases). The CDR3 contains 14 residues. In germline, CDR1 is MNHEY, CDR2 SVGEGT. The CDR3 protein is CASTYSPGVYEQYF. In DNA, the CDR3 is TGTGCCAGCACTTACTCCCCGGGGGTATACGAGCAGTACTTC.

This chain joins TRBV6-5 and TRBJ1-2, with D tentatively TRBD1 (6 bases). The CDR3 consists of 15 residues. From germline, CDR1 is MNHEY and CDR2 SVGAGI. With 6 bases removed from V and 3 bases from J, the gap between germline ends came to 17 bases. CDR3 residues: CASSGEWGGDYGYTF. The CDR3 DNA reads TGTGCCAGCAGCGGCGAGTGGGGGGGCGACTATGGCTACACCTTC.

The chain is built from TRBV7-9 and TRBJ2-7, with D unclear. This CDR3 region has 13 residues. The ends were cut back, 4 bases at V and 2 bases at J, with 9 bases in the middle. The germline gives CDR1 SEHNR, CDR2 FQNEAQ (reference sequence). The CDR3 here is CASSSSNAYEQYF. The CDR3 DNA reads TGTGCCAGCAGCTCCTCTAATGCCTACGAGCAGTACTTC. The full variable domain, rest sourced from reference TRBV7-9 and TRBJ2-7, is DTGVSQNPRHKITKRGQNVTFRCDPISEHNRLYWYRQTLGQGPEFLTYFQNEAQLEKSRLLSDRFSAERPKGSFSTLEIQRTEQGDSAMYLCASSSSNAYEQYFGPGTRLTVT.

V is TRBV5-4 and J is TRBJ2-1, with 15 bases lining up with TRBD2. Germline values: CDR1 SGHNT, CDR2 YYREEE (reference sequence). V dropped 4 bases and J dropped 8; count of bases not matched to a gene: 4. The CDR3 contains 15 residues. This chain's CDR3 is CASSIGLAGGHEQFF. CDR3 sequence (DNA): TGTGCCAGCAGCATAGGACTAGCGGGAGGGCATGAGCAGTTCTTC. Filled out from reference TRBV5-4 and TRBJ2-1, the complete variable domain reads ETGVTQSPTHLIKTRGQQVTLRCSSQSGHNTVSWYQQALGQGPQFIFQYYREEENGRGNFPPRFSGLQFPNYSSELNVNALELDDSALYLCASSIGLAGGHEQFFGPGTRLTVL.

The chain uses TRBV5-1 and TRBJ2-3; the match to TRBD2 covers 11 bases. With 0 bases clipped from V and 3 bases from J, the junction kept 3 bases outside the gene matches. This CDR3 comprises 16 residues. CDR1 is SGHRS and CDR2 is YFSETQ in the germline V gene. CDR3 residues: CASSLVASGRTDTQYF. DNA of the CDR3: TGCGCCAGCAGCTTGGTGGCTAGCGGGAGGACAGATACGCAGTATTTT.

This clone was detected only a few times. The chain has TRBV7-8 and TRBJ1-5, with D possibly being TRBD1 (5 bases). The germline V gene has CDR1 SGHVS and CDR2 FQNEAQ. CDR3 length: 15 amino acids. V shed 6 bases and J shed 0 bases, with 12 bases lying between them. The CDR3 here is CASSLTDYSNQPQHF. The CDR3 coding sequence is TGTGCCAGCAGTTTGACAGATTATAGCAATCAGCCCCAGCATTTT. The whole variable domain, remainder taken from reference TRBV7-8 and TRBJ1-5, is GAGVSQSPRYKVAKRGQDVALRCDPISGHVSLFWYQQALGQGPEFLTYFQNEAQLDKSGLPSDRFFAERPEGSVSTLKIQRTQQEDSAVYLCASSLTDYSNQPQHFGDGTRLSIL.

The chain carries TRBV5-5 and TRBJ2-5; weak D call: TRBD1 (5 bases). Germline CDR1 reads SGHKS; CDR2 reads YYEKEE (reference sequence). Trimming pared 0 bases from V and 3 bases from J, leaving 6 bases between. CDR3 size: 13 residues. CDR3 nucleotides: TGTGCCAGCAGCTTGGGCAGGGAAGAGACCCAGTACTTC. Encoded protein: CASSLGREETQYF.

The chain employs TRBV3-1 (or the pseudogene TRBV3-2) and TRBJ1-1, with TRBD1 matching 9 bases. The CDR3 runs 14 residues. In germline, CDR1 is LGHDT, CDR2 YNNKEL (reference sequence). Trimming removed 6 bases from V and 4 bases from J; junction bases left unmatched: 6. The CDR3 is CASSLTGGVTEAFF. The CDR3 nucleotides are TGTGCCAGCAGTCTGACAGGGGGGGTCACTGAAGCTTTCTTT.

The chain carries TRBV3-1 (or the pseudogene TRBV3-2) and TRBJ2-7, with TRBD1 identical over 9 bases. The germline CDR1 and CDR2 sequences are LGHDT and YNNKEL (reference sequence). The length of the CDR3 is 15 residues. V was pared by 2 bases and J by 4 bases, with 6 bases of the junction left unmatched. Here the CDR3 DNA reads TGTGCCAGCAGCCAATGGGGACAGGGTGGATACGAGCAGTACTTC. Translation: CASSQWGQGGYEQYF.

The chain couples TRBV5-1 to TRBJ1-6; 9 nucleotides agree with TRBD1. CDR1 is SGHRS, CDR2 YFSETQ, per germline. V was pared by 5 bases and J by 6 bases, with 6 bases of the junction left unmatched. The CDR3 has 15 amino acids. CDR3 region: CASRPGQGPNSPLHF. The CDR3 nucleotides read TGCGCCAGCAGGCCGGGACAGGGACCTAATTCACCCCTCCACTTT.

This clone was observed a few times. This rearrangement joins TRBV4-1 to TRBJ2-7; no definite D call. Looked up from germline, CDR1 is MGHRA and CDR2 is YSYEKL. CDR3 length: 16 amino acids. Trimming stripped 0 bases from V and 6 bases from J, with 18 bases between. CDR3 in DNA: TGCGCCAGCAGCCAAGACCCCATCCCCTTTACAAGCGAGCAGTACTTC. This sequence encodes CASSQDPIPFTSEQYF.

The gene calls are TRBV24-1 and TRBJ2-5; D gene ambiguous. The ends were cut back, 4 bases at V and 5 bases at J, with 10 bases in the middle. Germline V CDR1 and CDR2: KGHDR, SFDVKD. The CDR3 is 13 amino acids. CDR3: CATSDGDRETQYF. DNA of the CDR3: TGTGCCACCAGTGACGGAGATAGGGAGACCCAGTACTTC.

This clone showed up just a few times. The DNA of the CDR3 is TGTGCCAGCTCACGAACGTCGATGGGGAAGGGGTTCTATGGCTACACCTTC. This gives the protein CASSRTSMGKGFYGYTF. J is TRBJ1-2 and V is TRBV18; tentatively, D is TRBD1 (5 bases). The V gene lost 4 bases and the J gene lost 4 bases, with 22 bases spanning the gap. This CDR3 comprises 17 residues. Germline-derived CDR1 and CDR2 are KGHSH and LQKENI.

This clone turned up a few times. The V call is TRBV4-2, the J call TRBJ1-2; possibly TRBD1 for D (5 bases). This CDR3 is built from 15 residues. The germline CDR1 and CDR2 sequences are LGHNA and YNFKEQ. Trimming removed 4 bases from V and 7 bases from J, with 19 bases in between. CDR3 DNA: TGTGCCAGCAGCCCGCTCGGCCCGGGGGGAAGTGGCTACACCTTC. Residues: CASSPLGPGGSGYTF.

The CDR3 nucleotides read TGTGCCAGCAGCTCTATTAGGGGTTTGTATACGCAGTATTTT. This gives the protein CASSSIRGLYTQYF. This chain joins TRBV11-2 and TRBJ2-3, with D possibly being TRBD1 (5 bases). Germline CDR1 SGHAT, CDR2 FQNNGV. With 4 bases removed from V and 7 bases from J, the gap between germline ends came to 15 bases. This CDR3 comprises 14 residues.

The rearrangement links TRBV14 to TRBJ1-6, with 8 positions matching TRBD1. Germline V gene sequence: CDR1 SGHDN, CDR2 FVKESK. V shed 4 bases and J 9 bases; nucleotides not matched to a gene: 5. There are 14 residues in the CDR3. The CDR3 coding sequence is TGTGCCAGCAGCCCGGACAGGGTGATTTCACCCCTCCACTTT. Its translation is CASSPDRVISPLHF.

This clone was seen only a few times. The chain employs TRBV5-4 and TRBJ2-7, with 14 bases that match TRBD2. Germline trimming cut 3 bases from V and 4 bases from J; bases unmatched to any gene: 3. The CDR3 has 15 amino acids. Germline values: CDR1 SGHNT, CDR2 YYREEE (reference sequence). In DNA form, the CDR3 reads TGTGCCAGCAGCTCCGGGACTAGCGGGGGTTACGAGCAGTACTTC. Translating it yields CASSSGTSGGYEQYF.

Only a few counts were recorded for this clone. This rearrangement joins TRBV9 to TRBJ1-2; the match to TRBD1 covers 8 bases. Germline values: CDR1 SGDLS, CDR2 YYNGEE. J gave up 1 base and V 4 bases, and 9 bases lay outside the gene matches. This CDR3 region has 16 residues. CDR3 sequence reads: CASSSGQGGLNYGYTF. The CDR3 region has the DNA TGTGCCAGCAGCTCCGGACAGGGCGGCCTTAACTATGGCTACACCTTC.

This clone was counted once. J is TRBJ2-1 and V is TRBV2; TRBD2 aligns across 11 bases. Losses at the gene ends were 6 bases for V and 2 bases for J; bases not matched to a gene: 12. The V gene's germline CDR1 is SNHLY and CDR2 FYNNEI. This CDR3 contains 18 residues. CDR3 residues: CASRKTLLAGETYNEQFF. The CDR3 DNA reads TGTGCCAGCAGAAAGACTCTACTAGCGGGGGAGACCTACAATGAGCAGTTCTTC.

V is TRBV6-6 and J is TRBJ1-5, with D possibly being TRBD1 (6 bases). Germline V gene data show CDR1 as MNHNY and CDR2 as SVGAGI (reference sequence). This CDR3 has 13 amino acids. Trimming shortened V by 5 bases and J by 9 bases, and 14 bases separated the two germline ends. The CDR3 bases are TGTGCCAGCAGTGAGCAGGGGATCGGGCCCCAGCATTTT. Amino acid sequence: CASSEQGIGPQHF.

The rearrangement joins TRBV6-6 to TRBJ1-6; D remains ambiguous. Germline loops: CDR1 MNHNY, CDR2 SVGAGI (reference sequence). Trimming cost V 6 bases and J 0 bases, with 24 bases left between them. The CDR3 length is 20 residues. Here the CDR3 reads CASSLLPGSSRSSYNSPLHF. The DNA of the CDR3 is TGTGCCAGCAGCCTATTACCTGGGAGCTCCAGATCCTCCTATAATTCACCCCTCCACTTT.

The CDR3 DNA follows: TGTGCCAGCAGTGAGACAGGCGCTGGCTACACCTTC. Protein product: CASSETGAGYTF. The V and J genes are TRBV12-3 or TRBV12-4 and TRBJ1-2, with D perhaps matching TRBD1 (6 bases). V was clipped by 5 bases and J by 7 bases, with 11 bases between them. The CDR3 spans 12 residues.

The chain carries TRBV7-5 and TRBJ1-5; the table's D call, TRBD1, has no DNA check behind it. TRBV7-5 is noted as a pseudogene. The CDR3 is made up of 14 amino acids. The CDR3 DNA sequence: TGTGCCAGAAGCCCACAGCACAGGGATCAGCCCCAGCATTTT. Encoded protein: CARSPQHRDQPQHF.

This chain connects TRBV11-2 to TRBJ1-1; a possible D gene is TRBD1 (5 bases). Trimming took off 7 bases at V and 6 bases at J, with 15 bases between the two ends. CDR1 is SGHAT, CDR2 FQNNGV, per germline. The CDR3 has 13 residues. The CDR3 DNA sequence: TGTGCCAGCAACAAGGGGCCTTACTCTGAAGCTTTCTTT. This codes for CASNKGPYSEAFF.

Written as DNA, the CDR3 is TGCGCCAGCAGCCCCGCGGGGGGCCAAGAGACCCAGTACTTC. Protein sequence: CASSPAGGQETQYF. The V gene is TRBV5-1, the J gene TRBJ2-5; 8 nucleotides line up with TRBD2. Trimming removed 4 bases from V and 1 base from J; junction bases left unmatched: 3. The CDR3 runs to 14 residues. CDR1 is SGHRS and CDR2 is YFSETQ in the germline V gene. Complete variable domain (other parts from reference TRBV5-1 and TRBJ2-5): KAGVTQTPRYLIKTRGQQVTLSCSPISGHRSVSWYQQTPGQGLQFLFEYFSETQRNKGNFPGRFSGRQFSNSRSEMNVSTLELGDSALYLCASSPAGGQETQYFGPGTRLLVL.

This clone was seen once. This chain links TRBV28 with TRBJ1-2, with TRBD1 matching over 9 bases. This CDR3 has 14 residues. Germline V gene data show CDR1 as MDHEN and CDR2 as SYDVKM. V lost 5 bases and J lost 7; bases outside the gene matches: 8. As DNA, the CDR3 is TGTGCCAGCAGTACAGGGGGCTCGGGAAGTGGCTACACCTTC. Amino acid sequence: CASSTGGSGSGYTF.

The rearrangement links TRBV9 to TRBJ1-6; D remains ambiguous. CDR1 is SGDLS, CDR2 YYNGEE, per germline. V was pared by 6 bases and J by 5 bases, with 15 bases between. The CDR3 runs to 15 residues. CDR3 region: CASNGEGSNNSPLHF. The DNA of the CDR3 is TGTGCCAGCAACGGGGAGGGTTCAAATAATTCACCCCTCCACTTT.